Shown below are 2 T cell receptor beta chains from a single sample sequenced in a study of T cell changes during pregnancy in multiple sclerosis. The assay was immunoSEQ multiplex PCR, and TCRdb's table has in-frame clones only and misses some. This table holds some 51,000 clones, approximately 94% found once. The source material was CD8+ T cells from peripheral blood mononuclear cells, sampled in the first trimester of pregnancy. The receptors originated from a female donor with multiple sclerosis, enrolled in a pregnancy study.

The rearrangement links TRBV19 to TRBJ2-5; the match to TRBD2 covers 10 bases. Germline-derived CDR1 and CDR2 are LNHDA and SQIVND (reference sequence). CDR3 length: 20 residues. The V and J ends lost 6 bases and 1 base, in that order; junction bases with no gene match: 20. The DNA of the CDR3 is TGTGCCAGTAGAAATCGGAGGCTAGCGGGGGCCGAGAAGCCCCAAGAGACCCAGTACTTC. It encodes CASRNRRLAGAEKPQETQYF.

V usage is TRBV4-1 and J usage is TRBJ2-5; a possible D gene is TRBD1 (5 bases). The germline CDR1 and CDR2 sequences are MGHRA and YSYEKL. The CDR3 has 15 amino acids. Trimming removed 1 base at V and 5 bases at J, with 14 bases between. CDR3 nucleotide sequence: TGCGCCAGCAGCCAAGCAGGGCTTTCCCTTGAGACCCAGTACTTC. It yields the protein CASSQAGLSLETQYF.